Sequencing of this T cell receptor beta chain was carried out in a study of cytomegalovirus exposure and HLA in healthy donors. The PCR had 60 Vbeta and 13 Jbeta primers. Libraries were prepared by immunoSEQ multiplex PCR; TCRdb keeps only in-frame clonotypes and omits some of them. The table records approximately 150,000 clones, about 70% of them present only once. V was shortened by 1 base and J by 4 bases, with 6 bases between the two germline ends. In germline, CDR1 is SGHTA, CDR2 FQGNSA. This CDR3 has 13 residues. The sequence came from a male donor in good health and CMV-seronegative. Sequenced input: PBMCs. The rearrangement links TRBV7-2 to TRBJ2-3, with a possible D match to TRBD1 (5 bases). CDR3 residues: CASSLEGADTQYF. The CDR3 nucleotides are TGTGCCAGCAGCTTAGAAGGGGCAGATACGCAGTATTTT.